Listed below are T cell receptor beta chains from one sample, sequenced in a study of blood T cell repertoires in COVID-19. TCRdb keeps only in-frame clones here, not all; method: immunoSEQ multiplex PCR. The top ten clones hold 7.5% to 9% of a sample with roughly 120,000 clones, 80% to 90% of them seen once. Sequencing input: peripheral blood. The receptors stem from a man aged 65 to 79 who had recovered from COVID-19. Each CDR3 is given with its conserved first and last residue.

v_call	j_call	cdr3_aa
TRBV11-2	TRBJ2-7	CASSPALASYEQYF
TRBV28	TRBJ2-7	CASTRGGSYEQYF
TRBV5-1	TRBJ2-5	CASSPTSVETQYF
TRBV5-1	TRBJ1-1	CASRSQGNTEAFF
TRBV6-6	TRBJ1-5	CASSYSTFQPQHF
TRBV7-9	TRBJ2-3	CASSFGLAGETSSTDTQYF
TRBV3-1/TRBV3-2	TRBJ2-7	CASSPSNAGYEQYF
TRBV7-2	TRBJ1-5	CASSLVGQARSNQPQHF
TRBV5-6	TRBJ2-1	CASSLRRLVSHQFF
TRBV24-1	TRBJ1-5	CATSANRGGQPQHF
TRBV5-4	TRBJ2-7	CASSRGFEYEQYF
TRBV5-4	TRBJ2-2	CASSPPGQGPSGGELFF
TRBV7-2	TRBJ2-5	CASSPGLKTQYF
TRBV18	TRBJ2-4	CASSPPDTMVAKNIQYF
TRBV5-6	TRBJ2-3	CASSRTGTGASTDTQYF
TRBV3-1/TRBV3-2	TRBJ1-2	CASSQGSGGSGYTF
TRBV27	TRBJ2-7	CASTRTGTSGYEQYF
TRBV19	TRBJ1-1	CASSIRGLAEAFF
TRBV29-1	TRBJ2-1	CSVEERAGGDPNEQFF
TRBV30	TRBJ2-7	CAWSVGGSYEQYF
TRBV5-1	TRBJ2-7	CASRAGQGDEQYF
TRBV9	TRBJ2-2	CASSVGQGANTGELFF